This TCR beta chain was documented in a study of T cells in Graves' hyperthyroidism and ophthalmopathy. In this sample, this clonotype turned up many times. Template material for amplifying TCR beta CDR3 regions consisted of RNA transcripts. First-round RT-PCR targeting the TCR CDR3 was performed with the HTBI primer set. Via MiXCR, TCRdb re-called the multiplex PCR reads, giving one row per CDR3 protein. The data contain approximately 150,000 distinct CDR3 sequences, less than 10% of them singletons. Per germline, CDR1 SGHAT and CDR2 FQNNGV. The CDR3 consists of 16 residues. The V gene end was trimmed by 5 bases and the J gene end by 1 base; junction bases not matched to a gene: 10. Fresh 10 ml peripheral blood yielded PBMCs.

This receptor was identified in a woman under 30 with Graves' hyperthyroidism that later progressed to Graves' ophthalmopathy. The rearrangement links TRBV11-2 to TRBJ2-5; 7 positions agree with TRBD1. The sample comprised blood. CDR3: CASSRGTGASQETQYF. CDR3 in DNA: TGTGCCAGCAGCAGAGGAACAGGGGCGTCCCAAGAGACCCAGTACTTC.